A single sample gave rise to the 28 T cell receptor beta chains below, sequenced in a study of technical replicates of blood from a few donors. Sequencing was performed with immunoSEQ multiplex PCR; in TCRdb, only in-frame clones are kept and a portion is missing. The sample records about 74,000 clones, 95% being singletons. The specimen sequenced was T cells isolated from PBMCs. All receptors derive from a human donor in good health.

The chain recombines TRBV6-5 with TRBJ1-4; TRBD1 is a possible D gene (5 bases). This CDR3 is built from 13 residues. CDR1 is MNHEY, CDR2 SVGAGI, per germline. Trimming took off 6 bases at V and 8 bases at J, with 13 bases between the two ends. The CDR3 reads CASRQGRLEKLFF. The CDR3 coding sequence is TGTGCCAGCAGGCAGGGCCGGCTGGAAAAACTGTTTTTT.

This sequence joins TRBV5-6 and TRBJ2-2, with D uncertain. This CDR3 has 12 amino acids. V lost 3 bases and J 8 bases, leaving 8 bases between the germline ends. Germline CDR1 and CDR2: SGHDT and YYEEEE. The CDR3 region is CASSSVFGELFF. The CDR3 DNA is TGTGCCAGCAGCTCGGTTTTTGGGGAGCTGTTTTTT. Variable domain in full (rest from reference TRBV5-6 and TRBJ2-2): DAGVTQSPTHLIKTRGQQVTLRCSPKSGHDTVSWYQQALGQGPQFIFQYYEEEERQRGNFPDRFSGHQFPNYSSELNVNALLLGDSALYLCASSSVFGELFFGEGSRLTVL.

The chain recombines TRBV4-1 with TRBJ2-1; 9 bases match TRBD2. The CDR3 covers 17 residues. V gave up 3 bases and J gave up 9 bases; unmatched junction bases: 15. Germline V gives CDR1 MGHRA, CDR2 YSYEKL. CDR3 sequence: CASSQINLGLAEGEQFF. The CDR3 bases are TGCGCCAGCAGCCAGATCAACCTGGGACTAGCAGAGGGTGAGCAGTTCTTC.

This chain connects TRBV6-1 to TRBJ1-5, with 8 bases aligning to TRBD1. Looked up from germline, CDR1 is MNHNS and CDR2 is SASEGT. This CDR3 comprises 14 residues. V dropped 10 bases and J dropped 5; count of bases not matched to a gene: 10. CDR3 region: CATLDRAGYQPQHF. The CDR3 nucleotides are TGTGCCACTCTGGACAGGGCTGGCTATCAGCCCCAGCATTTT.

The chain carries TRBV6-6 and TRBJ1-2, with D possibly TRBD1 on 5 matching bases. V lost 3 bases and J lost 4, with 15 bases in between. This CDR3 has 15 residues. Germline lookup yields CDR1 MNHNY and CDR2 SVGAGI (reference sequence). CDR3 DNA sequence: TGTGCCAGCAGTTATGAAGGGGATTCGCCCTATGGCTACACCTTC. Translated, it gives CASSYEGDSPYGYTF.

A few counts support this clone. CDR3 residues: CASSSGTFNEQYF. The CDR3 DNA is TGTGCCAGCAGTAGCGGGACTTTCAACGAGCAGTACTTC. This chain uses TRBV6-5 with TRBJ2-7, with 7 bases lining up with TRBD2. This CDR3 is 13 amino acids long. CDR1 and CDR2 (germline): MNHEY, SVGAGI. After removal of 5 bases from V and 5 bases from J, the junction contained 6 bases not matched to a gene.

V gene TRBV5-6 combines with J gene TRBJ2-4, with a tentative D call TRBD1 (6 bases). The ends were cut back, 4 bases at V and 0 bases at J, with 11 bases in the middle. From germline, CDR1 is SGHDT and CDR2 YYEEEE. This CDR3 has 15 amino acids. The CDR3 protein is CASSPPGAAKNIQYF. For the CDR3, the DNA is TGTGCCAGCAGCCCTCCAGGGGCAGCCAAAAACATTCAGTACTTC. The variable domain in full, with the rest retrieved from reference TRBV5-6 and TRBJ2-4, is DAGVTQSPTHLIKTRGQQVTLRCSPKSGHDTVSWYQQALGQGPQFIFQYYEEEERQRGNFPDRFSGHQFPNYSSELNVNALLLGDSALYLCASSPPGAAKNIQYFGAGTRLSVL.

The chain couples TRBV2 to TRBJ2-3, with 9 nucleotides matching TRBD2. The trim removed 1 base at V and 5 bases at J, leaving 4 bases unmatched. The CDR3 is 15 amino acids. The germline V gene encodes CDR1 SNHLY and CDR2 FYNNEI. CDR3 sequence: CASSEGSGGGDTQYF. CDR3 nucleotide sequence: TGTGCCAGCAGTGAAGGTAGCGGGGGTGGAGATACGCAGTATTTT.

The V call is TRBV4-1, the J call TRBJ2-3, with 10 bases matching TRBD2. The CDR3 is 18 residues long. V gave up 6 bases and J gave up 0 bases; unmatched junction bases: 12. CDR1 and CDR2 (germline): MGHRA, YSYEKL. Written as DNA, the CDR3 is TGCGCCAGCAGTCTGACTAGCGGGTTTACCGCTAGCACAGATACGCAGTATTTT. Its translation is CASSLTSGFTASTDTQYF.

V and J are TRBV25-1 and TRBJ2-3, with a tentative D call TRBD2 (5 bases). V lost 5 bases and J lost 8, with 17 bases in between. Germline lookup yields CDR1 MGHDK and CDR2 SYGVNS. The CDR3 totals 14 residues. The CDR3 sequence is CASSLASGLGTQYF. CDR3 DNA: TGTGCCAGCAGTCTGGCGAGCGGTTTGGGTACGCAGTATTTT. Drawing the rest from reference TRBV25-1 and TRBJ2-3, the complete variable domain is EADIYQTPRYLVIGTGKKITLECSQTMGHDKMYWYQQDPGMELHLIHYSYGVNSTEKGDLSSESTVSRIRTEHFPLTLESARPSHTSQYLCASSLASGLGTQYFGPGTRLTVL.

This clone showed up just a few times. The chain uses TRBV2 and TRBJ1-1, with 8 nucleotides matching TRBD1. Losses at the gene ends were 6 bases for V and 2 bases for J; bases not matched to a gene: 2. Germline CDR1 SNHLY, CDR2 FYNNEI. This CDR3 spans 13 amino acids. CDR3 coding DNA: TGTGCCAGCAGGGGACAGGTTAACACTGAAGCTTTCTTT. Translation: CASRGQVNTEAFF.

This sequence joins TRBV7-2 and TRBJ1-5; D remains unclear. V shed 5 bases and J shed 4 bases, with 9 bases lying between them. Germline lookup yields CDR1 SGHTA and CDR2 FQGNSA. There are 13 residues in the CDR3. CDR3 in DNA: TGTGCCAGCAGCCAACAGAGAAATCAGCCCCAGCATTTT. Translated: CASSQQRNQPQHF. The variable domain in full, with the rest retrieved from reference TRBV7-2 and TRBJ1-5, is GAGVSQSPSNKVTEKGKDVELRCDPISGHTALYWYRQSLGQGLEFLIYFQGNSAPDKSGLPSDRFSAERTGGSVSTLTIQRTQQEDSAVYLCASSQQRNQPQHFGDGTRLSIL.

V and J are TRBV6-1 and TRBJ2-6; D remains ambiguous. The CDR3 length is 14 residues. Trimming cost V 7 bases and J 0 bases, with 7 bases left between them. Germline lookup yields CDR1 MNHNS and CDR2 SASEGT. The CDR3 region is CASTANSGANVLTF. CDR3 sequence (DNA): TGTGCCAGCACTGCTAACTCTGGGGCCAACGTCCTGACTTTC.

The rearrangement uses TRBV11-3 and TRBJ2-7; a possible D gene is TRBD2 (5 bases). V lost 1 base and J lost 5, with 12 bases in between. Germline V lookup: CDR1 SGHNT, CDR2 YENEEA. This CDR3 has 14 amino acids. The chain's CDR3 is CASSLGGPVDEQYF. DNA of the CDR3: TGTGCCAGCAGCTTAGGAGGGCCGGTGGACGAGCAGTACTTC. The full variable domain, with the rest looked up from reference TRBV11-3 and TRBJ2-7, is EAGVVQSPRYKIIEKKQPVAFWCNPISGHNTLYWYLQNLGQGPELLIRYENEEAVDDSQLPKDRFSAERLKGVDSTLKIQPAELGDSAVYLCASSLGGPVDEQYFGPGTRLTVT.

This chain connects TRBV4-1 to TRBJ1-4; D uncertain. V was clipped by 0 bases and J by 10 bases, with 15 bases between them. This CDR3 comprises 15 residues. Germline CDR1 reads MGHRA; CDR2 reads YSYEKL. The CDR3 DNA follows: TGCGCCAGCAGCCAAGATTACGGGTACGATTTAAAACTGTTTTTT. Protein: CASSQDYGYDLKLFF.

The chain combines TRBV6-5 with TRBJ2-5; 8 bases line up with TRBD2. The CDR3 is 15 residues long. The V gene's germline CDR1 is MNHEY and CDR2 SVGAGI. The ends lost 2 bases at V and 5 bases at J; junction bases unmatched: 7. The CDR3 bases are TGTGCCAGCAGTTACGCGGCGGGAGGCGATGAGACCCAGTACTTC. Amino acids: CASSYAAGGDETQYF.

The gene calls are TRBV4-1 and TRBJ1-5; D gene ambiguous. Trimming removed 5 bases at V and 7 bases at J, with 12 bases between. The CDR3 runs 13 residues. Germline CDR1 reads MGHRA; CDR2 reads YSYEKL. This chain's CDR3 is CASSYALAQPQHF. The CDR3 region has the DNA TGCGCCAGCAGCTACGCCCTGGCCCAGCCCCAGCATTTT.

The rearrangement uses TRBV28 and TRBJ2-7; D uncertain. Trimming removed 5 bases from V and 4 bases from J, with 15 bases in between. Germline V gene lookup returns CDR1 MDHEN and CDR2 SYDVKM. The CDR3 sequence is 14 residues long. The CDR3 bases are TGTGCCAGCAGTCCCCTTGTGGAGAGGTACGAGCAGTACTTC. It codes for CASSPLVERYEQYF.

This clone showed up just a few times. The genes are TRBV11-2 and TRBJ1-1, with TRBD1 as a possible D gene (5 bases). Trimming cost V 8 bases and J 7 bases, with 8 bases left between them. Germline V gene data show CDR1 as SGHAT and CDR2 as FQNNGV. This CDR3 has 10 amino acids. CDR3 bases: TGTGCCAGCGGGGGACTTGAAGCTTTCTTT. This translates into CASGGLEAFF.

The CDR3 region is CASSMHVGGEQYF. The CDR3 nucleotides are TGTGCCAGTAGCATGCACGTTGGAGGGGAGCAGTACTTC. This rearrangement joins TRBV19 to TRBJ2-7; TRBD2 is a possible D gene (6 bases). CDR3 length: 13 amino acids. In germline, CDR1 is LNHDA, CDR2 SQIVND (reference sequence). V was shortened by 6 bases and J by 7 bases, with 16 bases between the two germline ends.

The chain joins TRBV18 to TRBJ1-1, with TRBD1 matching 9 bases. V was pared by 1 base and J by 3 bases, with 3 bases of the junction left unmatched. The CDR3 is 15 residues long. Germline V CDR1 and CDR2: KGHSH, LQKENI. DNA of the CDR3: TGTGCCAGCTCACCACGGAGGGACAGGGACACTGAAGCTTTCTTT. Translated, it gives CASSPRRDRDTEAFF.

The chain links TRBV7-2 to TRBJ2-3, with D hard to call. CDR1 is SGHTA and CDR2 is FQGNSA in the germline V gene. V was clipped by 5 bases and J by 4 bases, with 10 bases between them. The CDR3 consists of 13 residues. The CDR3 loop reads CASSLQASDTQYF. The CDR3 region has the DNA TGTGCCAGCAGCCTTCAAGCCTCAGATACGCAGTATTTT.

The genes are TRBV30 and TRBJ1-4; D may be TRBD1 (5 bases). The CDR3 has 14 residues. V lost 0 bases, J lost 8 bases, and 13 bases lay in between. Germline V gives CDR1 GTSNPN, CDR2 SVGIG (reference sequence). The CDR3 region is CAWSVSGGEEKLFF. CDR3 in DNA: TGTGCCTGGAGTGTATCGGGGGGAGAAGAAAAACTGTTTTTT.

The rearrangement links TRBV5-1 to TRBJ1-1; D is possibly TRBD1 (6 bases). Germline V gene lookup returns CDR1 SGHRS and CDR2 YFSETQ. V lost 0 bases to trimming and J lost 4 bases, with 13 bases between them. The CDR3 extends over 15 amino acids. The CDR3 DNA sequence: TGCGCCAGCAGCTTGGGTAAGGGGGTAATCACTGAAGCTTTCTTT. Encoded protein: CASSLGKGVITEAFF.

The chain combines TRBV27 with TRBJ1-2, with TRBD1 identical over 10 bases. Germline V gene data show CDR1 as MNHEY and CDR2 as SMNVEV (reference sequence). This CDR3 region has 15 residues. Losses at the gene ends were 6 bases for V and 13 bases for J; bases not matched to a gene: 17. The CDR3 sequence: CASRPPLSDRGDATF. CDR3 coding DNA: TGTGCCAGCAGGCCTCCCCTTTCGGACAGGGGGGATGCCACCTTC.

This chain connects TRBV2 to TRBJ1-1; perhaps TRBD1 as D (6 bases). CDR1 and CDR2 (germline): SNHLY, FYNNEI. With 4 bases removed from V and 4 bases from J, the gap between germline ends came to 10 bases. The CDR3 length is 13 residues. As DNA, the CDR3 is TGTGCCAGCAGTGGAGAGGGGGTCACTGAAGCTTTCTTT. Translating gives CASSGEGVTEAFF.

The rearrangement joins TRBV15 to TRBJ1-1; 7 bases are a match to TRBD1. This CDR3 region has 15 residues. The J segment lost 3 bases and the V segment lost 4 bases, leaving 8 bases of the junction unmatched. Germline V gene lookup returns CDR1 LNHNV and CDR2 YYDKDF (reference sequence). The CDR3 loop reads CATSKSTGVYTEAFF. The CDR3 nucleotides are TGTGCCACCAGCAAAAGCACAGGGGTGTACACTGAAGCTTTCTTT. The full variable domain, with the rest looked up from reference TRBV15 and TRBJ1-1, is DAMVIQNPRYQVTQFGKPVTLSCSQTLNHNVMYWYQQKSSQAPKLLFHYYDKDFNNEADTPDNFQSRRPNTSFCFLDIRSPGLGDTAMYLCATSKSTGVYTEAFFGQGTRLTVV.

The chain recombines TRBV18 with TRBJ1-3; no definite D call. Germline CDR1 and CDR2: KGHSH and LQKENI. V lost 3 bases to trimming and J lost 4 bases, with 10 bases between them. This CDR3 contains 14 residues. The CDR3 here is CASSPSPGGNTIYF. CDR3 DNA: TGTGCCAGCTCACCCTCGCCCGGGGGAAACACCATATATTTT.